This T cell receptor beta chain was observed in a study of T-cell memory formation after mild COVID-19. V lost 6 bases to trimming and J lost 3 bases; unmatched junction nucleotides: 7. Looked up from germline, CDR1 is MNHNS and CDR2 is SASEGT. The CDR3 is 16 amino acids. Study conclusions and caveats: Clones that got smaller from day 15 to 85 had even CD4/CD8, while clones growing later tipped toward CD4+. Nothing showed for sure that second-wave clones peaking on day 37 were SARS-CoV-2 specific.

Of note for this clonotype: Its antigen is unidentified.

TCR alpha and TCR beta cDNA libraries carrying sample barcodes and UMIs were produced by 5'RACE using constant-segment primers. MiXCR, run by TCRdb on the 5' RACE reads, gives a single entry per CDR3 protein. Here the sample spans under 450,000 distinct CDR3 sequences, under 25% being singletons. Material: PBMCs or a T cell subset sorted from them (not recorded which). V is TRBV6-1 and J is TRBJ1-5; TRBD1 matches 11 bases. The receptor comes from a man in his late teens or twenties who had mild COVID-19 (a few samples of this study predate the infection). Cell type and time point are not known. The CDR3 is CASSLGTGGNNQPQHF. CDR3 in DNA: TGTGCCAGCAGCCTCGGGACAGGGGGGAACAATCAGCCCCAGCATTTT.